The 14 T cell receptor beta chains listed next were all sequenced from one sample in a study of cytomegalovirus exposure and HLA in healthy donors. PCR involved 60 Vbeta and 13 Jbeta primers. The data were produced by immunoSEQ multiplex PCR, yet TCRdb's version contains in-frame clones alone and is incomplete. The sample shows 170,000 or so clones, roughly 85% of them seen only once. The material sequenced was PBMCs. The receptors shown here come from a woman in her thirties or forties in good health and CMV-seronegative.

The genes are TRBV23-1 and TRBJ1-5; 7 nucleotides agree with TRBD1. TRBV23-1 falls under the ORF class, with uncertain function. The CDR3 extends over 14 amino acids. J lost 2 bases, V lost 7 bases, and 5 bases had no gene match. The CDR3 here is CASTHRGCNQPQHF. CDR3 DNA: TGCGCCAGCACGCACAGGGGCTGCAATCAGCCCCAGCATTTT.

CDR3 coding DNA: TGTGCCAGCAGCAAAGGGAGTCGGGTTAACACTGAAGCTTTCTTT. This codes for CASSKGSRVNTEAFF. The J gene is TRBJ1-1, the V gene TRBV21-1. TRBV21-1 is labeled a pseudogene. The CDR3 contains 15 residues.

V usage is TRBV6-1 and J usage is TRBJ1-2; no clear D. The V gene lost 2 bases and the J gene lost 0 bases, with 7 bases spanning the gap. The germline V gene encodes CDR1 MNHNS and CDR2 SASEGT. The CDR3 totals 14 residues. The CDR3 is CASSELGANYGYTF. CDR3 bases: TGTGCCAGCAGTGAACTGGGAGCTAACTATGGCTACACCTTC.

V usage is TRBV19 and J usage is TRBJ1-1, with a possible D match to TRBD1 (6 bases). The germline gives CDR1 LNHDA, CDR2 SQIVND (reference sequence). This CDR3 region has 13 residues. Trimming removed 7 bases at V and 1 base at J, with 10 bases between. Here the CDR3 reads CASNTQGNTEAFF. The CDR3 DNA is TGTGCCAGTAATACACAGGGGAACACTGAAGCTTTCTTT. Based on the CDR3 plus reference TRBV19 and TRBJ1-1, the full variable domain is DGGITQSPKYLFRKEGQNVTLSCEQNLNHDAMYWYRQDPGQGLRLIYYSQIVNDFQKGDIAEGYSVSREKKESFPLTVTSAQKNPTAFYLCASNTQGNTEAFFGQGTRLTVV.

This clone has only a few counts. As DNA, the CDR3 is TGCAGCGTTGCTCACAGAATGAACACTGAAGCTTTCTTT. This encodes CSVAHRMNTEAFF. This chain uses TRBV29-1 with TRBJ1-1; D gene ambiguous. Trimming cost V 4 bases and J 0 bases, with 9 bases left between them. The CDR3 spans 13 residues. CDR1 and CDR2 (germline): SQVTM, ANQGSEA.

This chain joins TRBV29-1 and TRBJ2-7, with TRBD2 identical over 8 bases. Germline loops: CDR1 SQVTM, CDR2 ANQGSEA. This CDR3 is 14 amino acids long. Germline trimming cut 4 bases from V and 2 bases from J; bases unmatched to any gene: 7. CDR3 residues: CSVGDTSGPYEQYF. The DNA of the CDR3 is TGCAGCGTTGGGGATACTAGCGGTCCCTACGAGCAGTACTTC.

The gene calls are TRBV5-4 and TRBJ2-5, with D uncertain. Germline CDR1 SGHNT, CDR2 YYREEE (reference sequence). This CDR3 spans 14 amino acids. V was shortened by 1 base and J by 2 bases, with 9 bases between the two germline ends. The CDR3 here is CASSLLNGQETQYF. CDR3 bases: TGTGCCAGCAGCTTGCTAAACGGGCAAGAGACCCAGTACTTC.

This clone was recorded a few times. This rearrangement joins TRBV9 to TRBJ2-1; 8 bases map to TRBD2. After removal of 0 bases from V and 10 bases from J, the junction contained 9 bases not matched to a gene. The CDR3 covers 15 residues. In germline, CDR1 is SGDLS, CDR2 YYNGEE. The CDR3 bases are TGTGCCAGCAGCGTAGAAGAGAGCGGGAGCAGCGAGCAGTTCTTC. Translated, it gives CASSVEESGSSEQFF.

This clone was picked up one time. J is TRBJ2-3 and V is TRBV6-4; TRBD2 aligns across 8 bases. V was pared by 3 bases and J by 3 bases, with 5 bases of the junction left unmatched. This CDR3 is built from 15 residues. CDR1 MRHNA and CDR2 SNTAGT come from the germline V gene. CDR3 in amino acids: CASSDSSGGTDTQYF. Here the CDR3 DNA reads TGTGCCAGCAGTGATTCGAGCGGGGGAACAGATACGCAGTATTTT.

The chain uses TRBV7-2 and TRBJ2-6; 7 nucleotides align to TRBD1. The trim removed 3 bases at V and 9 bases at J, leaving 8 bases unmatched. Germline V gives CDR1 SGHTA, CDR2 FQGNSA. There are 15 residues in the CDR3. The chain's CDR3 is CASSFDRVKNNVLTF. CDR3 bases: TGTGCCAGCAGCTTTGACAGGGTAAAAAACAACGTCCTGACTTTC.

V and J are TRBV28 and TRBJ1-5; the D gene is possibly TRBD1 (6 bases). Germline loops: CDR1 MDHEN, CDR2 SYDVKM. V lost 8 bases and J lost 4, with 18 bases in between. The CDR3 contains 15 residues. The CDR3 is CASRGGRGWNQPQHF. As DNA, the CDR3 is TGTGCCAGCCGGGGAGGGAGGGGGTGGAATCAGCCCCAGCATTTT.

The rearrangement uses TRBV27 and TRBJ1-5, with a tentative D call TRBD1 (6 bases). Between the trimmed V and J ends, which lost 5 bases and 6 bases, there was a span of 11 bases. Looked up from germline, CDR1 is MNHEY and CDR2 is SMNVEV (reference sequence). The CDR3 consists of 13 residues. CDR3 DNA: TGTGCCAGCAGTGGAACAGGGTTTCAGCCCCAGCATTTT. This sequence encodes CASSGTGFQPQHF.

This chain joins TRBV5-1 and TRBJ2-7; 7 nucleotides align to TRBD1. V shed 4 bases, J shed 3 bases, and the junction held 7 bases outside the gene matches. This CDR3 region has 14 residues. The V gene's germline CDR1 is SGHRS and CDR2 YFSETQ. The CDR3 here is CASSGRDSRYEQYF. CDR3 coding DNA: TGCGCCAGCAGCGGCCGGGACAGCCGCTACGAGCAGTACTTC. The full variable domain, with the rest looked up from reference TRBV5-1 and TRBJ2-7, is KAGVTQTPRYLIKTRGQQVTLSCSPISGHRSVSWYQQTPGQGLQFLFEYFSETQRNKGNFPGRFSGRQFSNSRSEMNVSTLELGDSALYLCASSGRDSRYEQYFGPGTRLTVT.

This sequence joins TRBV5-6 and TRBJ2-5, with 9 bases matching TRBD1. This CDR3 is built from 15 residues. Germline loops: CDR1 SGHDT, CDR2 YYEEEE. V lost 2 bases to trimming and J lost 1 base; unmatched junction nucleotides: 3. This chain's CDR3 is CASSFMTGGQETQYF. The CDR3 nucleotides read TGTGCCAGCAGCTTTATGACAGGGGGCCAAGAGACCCAGTACTTC.